These 31 T cell receptor beta chains came from one sample sequenced in a study of beta chain features in type 1 diabetes. General study results and limits: Moderately but significantly shorter TCRB CDR3s were found in Type 1 diabetes patients in all four CD4+ subsets.

Their specific antigens are unknown. Isolated RNA was reverse transcribed in full, so expressed TCRB transcripts were sequenced. The data were produced by immunoSEQ multiplex PCR, yet TCRdb's version contains in-frame clones alone and is incomplete. The table records about 660,000 clones, around 15% of them present only once. Sequenced input: naive CD4+ T cells from blood. The receptors were sampled from a man between 18 and 35 years old with type 1 diabetes.

The chain joins TRBV23-1 to TRBJ2-5; TRBD1 aligns across 8 bases. TRBV23-1 is known as an ORF, though its function is uncertain. The CDR3 is 16 amino acids. J gave up 6 bases and V 0 bases, and 9 bases lay outside the gene matches. In DNA form, the CDR3 reads TGCGCCAGCAGTCAATCGATAACCAGGGGGCCAAAGACCCAGTACTTC. Amino acid sequence: CASSQSITRGPKTQYF.

This clone was found a few times. This sequence joins TRBV7-2 and TRBJ2-5, with TRBD1 identical over 9 bases. The CDR3 has 17 residues. Trimming removed 5 bases from V and 4 bases from J; junction bases left unmatched: 14. CDR1 SGHTA and CDR2 FQGNSA come from the germline V gene. CDR3 region: CASSPGWTGAFGETQYF. CDR3 nucleotide sequence: TGTGCCAGCAGCCCCGGCTGGACAGGGGCGTTCGGAGAGACCCAGTACTTC.

V is TRBV28 and J is TRBJ1-5, with TRBD1 matching over 7 bases. The V segment lost 7 bases and the J segment 5 bases; nucleotides outside the gene matches: 5. CDR1 and CDR2 from the germline V gene are MDHEN and SYDVKM. This CDR3 spans 13 amino acids. CDR3 coding DNA: TGTGCCAGCAACTCCAGGGGGGATCAGCCCCAGCATTTT. This sequence encodes CASNSRGDQPQHF.

In its sample, this clone was seen a few times. The rearrangement uses TRBV19 and TRBJ2-2, with D perhaps TRBD2 (6 bases). V was shortened by 6 bases and J by 2 bases, with 13 bases between the two germline ends. The germline gives CDR1 LNHDA, CDR2 SQIVND (reference sequence). There are 15 residues in the CDR3. CDR3 loop: CASRSGTLNTGELFF. CDR3 bases: TGTGCCAGTAGGAGTGGGACTCTAAACACCGGGGAGCTGTTTTTT.

The chain carries TRBV30 and TRBJ2-3, with D uncertain. The germline V gene encodes CDR1 GTSNPN and CDR2 SVGIG (reference sequence). Between the trimmed V and J ends, which lost 0 bases and 15 bases, there was a span of 13 bases. There are 11 residues in the CDR3. CDR3 residues: CAWSVSETPYF. The CDR3 bases are TGTGCCTGGAGTGTTTCCGAGACTCCTTATTTT.

This clone was seen a few times. The chain has TRBV29-1 and TRBJ2-3; D assignment may be TRBD1 or TRBD2 (5 bases each). Deletions cut 7 bases from V and 4 bases from J, with 21 bases between. This CDR3 spans 15 amino acids. In germline, CDR1 is SQVTM, CDR2 ANQGSEA. In DNA form, the CDR3 reads TGCAGCGCTGGGACCCCTCCGGCCGACCCAGATACGCAGTATTTT. Translated: CSAGTPPADPDTQYF.

This clone was seen only a few times. V is TRBV19 and J is TRBJ2-1; 7 bases are shared with TRBD1. The CDR3 totals 14 residues. CDR1 is LNHDA, CDR2 SQIVND, per germline (reference sequence). The trim removed 8 bases at V and 7 bases at J, leaving 11 bases unmatched. The CDR3 spells CASVRQGRPNEQFF. For the CDR3, the DNA is TGTGCCAGTGTCAGACAGGGTAGGCCTAATGAGCAGTTCTTC.

The CDR3, as DNA: TGTGCCAGCAGCGAGACGGGACTGCCAGGCAATGAGCAGTTCTTC. This gives the protein CASSETGLPGNEQFF. This rearrangement joins TRBV9 to TRBJ2-1, with a possible D match to TRBD2 (6 bases). Germline-derived CDR1 and CDR2 are SGDLS and YYNGEE. The CDR3 has 15 residues. The ends were cut back, 3 bases at V and 6 bases at J, with 16 bases in the middle.

A few counts support this clone. The chain carries TRBV7-2 and TRBJ1-2; 7 bases align to TRBD1. This CDR3 has 15 residues. Trimming took 5 bases from V and 8 from J; bases not matched to a gene: 14. Germline V gene data show CDR1 as SGHTA and CDR2 as FQGNSA. The CDR3 region is CASSPRGGGPFGYTF. The DNA of the CDR3 is TGTGCCAGCAGCCCCCGAGGAGGGGGCCCGTTCGGCTACACCTTC.

This chain connects TRBV6-5 to TRBJ1-1; weak D call: TRBD1 (5 bases). CDR1 MNHEY and CDR2 SVGAGI come from the germline V gene. This CDR3 comprises 16 residues. With 3 bases removed from V and 0 bases from J, the gap between germline ends came to 14 bases. The CDR3 spells CASSYLSGAMNTEAFF. Here the CDR3 DNA reads TGTGCCAGCAGTTATCTATCCGGGGCCATGAACACTGAAGCTTTCTTT.

This clone was counted only a few times. The chain employs TRBV15 and TRBJ1-2; possible D gene TRBD1, 5 bases. V was cut by 4 bases and J by 8 bases, with 14 bases left in between. Germline V gene lookup returns CDR1 LNHNV and CDR2 YYDKDF (reference sequence). This CDR3 region has 13 residues. CDR3 nucleotides: TGTGCCACCAGCACCCCTCCATGGGGCGGCTACACCTTC. It translates to CATSTPPWGGYTF.

This clone was observed a few times. V and J are TRBV13 and TRBJ2-7; no clear D gene. The germline gives CDR1 PRHDT, CDR2 FYEKMQ (reference sequence). With 7 bases removed from V and 2 bases from J, the gap between germline ends came to 15 bases. The CDR3 covers 14 residues. DNA of the CDR3: TGTGCCAGCAATTCCCGAAGATCGACCTACGAGCAGTACTTC. This codes for CASNSRRSTYEQYF.

V usage is TRBV28 and J usage is TRBJ2-7, with D unresolved. The CDR3 is made up of 13 amino acids. Trimming shortened V by 3 bases and J by 4 bases, and 10 bases separated the two germline ends. From germline, CDR1 is MDHEN and CDR2 SYDVKM. The DNA of the CDR3 is TGTGCCAGCAGTTTTAGGGCTACGTACGAGCAGTACTTC. Its translation: CASSFRATYEQYF.

This sequence joins TRBV25-1 and TRBJ1-1, with 9 bases aligning to TRBD1. Germline V CDR1 and CDR2: MGHDK, SYGVNS. This CDR3 comprises 15 residues. The V gene end was trimmed by 4 bases and the J gene end by 3 bases; junction bases not matched to a gene: 6. The DNA for the CDR3 is TGTGCCAGCAGTGCCACCGACAGGGGGGACACTGAAGCTTTCTTT. Translated: CASSATDRGDTEAFF.

This clone was seen only a few times. This rearrangement joins TRBV28 to TRBJ2-3; possible D gene TRBD1, 6 bases. CDR1 MDHEN and CDR2 SYDVKM come from the germline V gene. Trimming stripped 7 bases from V and 3 bases from J, with 20 bases between. The CDR3 extends over 16 amino acids. CDR3 sequence reads: CASNSAGTLGTDTQYF. The CDR3 coding sequence is TGTGCCAGCAACTCCGCCGGGACACTTGGTACAGATACGCAGTATTTT.

This clone was seen a few times. This chain joins TRBV2 and TRBJ2-5; 7 nucleotides align to TRBD1. Per the germline V gene, CDR1 is SNHLY and CDR2 is FYNNEI. The V segment lost 7 bases and the J segment 1 base; nucleotides outside the gene matches: 3. The CDR3 loop spans 13 amino acids. CDR3: CASTQGIQETQYF. The CDR3 nucleotides are TGTGCCAGCACACAGGGGATCCAAGAGACCCAGTACTTC.

This clone turned up a few times. The rearrangement uses TRBV18 and TRBJ2-2; D gene unclear. The CDR3 is made up of 15 amino acids. Germline loops: CDR1 KGHSH, CDR2 LQKENI. V lost 2 bases to trimming and J lost 3 bases, with 10 bases between them. The CDR3 DNA reads TGTGCCAGCTCACCAGTCGTGCCGGACACCGGGGAGCTGTTTTTT. It translates to CASSPVVPDTGELFF.

The chain employs TRBV30 and TRBJ1-5, with D possibly being TRBD1 (6 bases). CDR3 size: 13 residues. The germline gives CDR1 GTSNPN, CDR2 SVGIG (reference sequence). The V and J ends lost 2 bases and 8 bases respectively, with 13 bases between them. The CDR3 loop is CAWSLQGREPQHF. The CDR3 region has the DNA TGTGCCTGGAGTCTACAGGGAAGGGAGCCCCAGCATTTT.

This chain links TRBV6-6 with TRBJ1-2; TRBD1 might be the D (6 bases). The V and J ends lost 2 bases and 8 bases respectively, with 9 bases between them. The germline CDR1 and CDR2 sequences are MNHNY and SVGAGI (reference sequence). This CDR3 has 12 amino acids. The CDR3 reads CASSYRGEGYTF. In nucleotides, the CDR3 is TGTGCCAGCAGTTACAGGGGGGAGGGCTACACCTTC.

A single count supports this clone. V gene TRBV2 combines with J gene TRBJ2-1, with 8 bases fitting TRBD2. V shed 6 bases, J shed 5 bases, and the junction held 9 bases outside the gene matches. CDR1 and CDR2 (germline): SNHLY, FYNNEI. The CDR3 covers 15 residues. In DNA, the CDR3 is TGTGCCAGCAGGGCTACTAGCGGAGGGGACAATGAGCAGTTCTTC. Translated, it gives CASRATSGGDNEQFF. Looking up the rest from reference TRBV2 and TRBJ2-1 gives the full variable domain: EPEVTQTPSHQVTQMGQEVILRCVPISNHLYFYWYRQILGQKVEFLVSFYNNEISEKSEIFDDQFSVERPDGSNFTLKIRSTKLEDSAMYFCASRATSGGDNEQFFGPGTRLTVL.

J is TRBJ2-5 and V is TRBV5-4; TRBD2 aligns across 13 bases. Trimming took 4 bases from V and 2 from J; bases not matched to a gene: 8. Germline V gene data show CDR1 as SGHNT and CDR2 as YYREEE (reference sequence). The CDR3 has 17 residues. This chain's CDR3 is CASSPLTSGRLQETQYF. The CDR3 DNA reads TGTGCCAGCAGCCCCTTGACTAGCGGGAGGCTACAAGAGACCCAGTACTTC.

This chain connects TRBV21-1 to TRBJ2-7; the table's D gene call, TRBD1, was not cross checked with the DNA. TRBV21-1 is tagged as a pseudogene. CDR3 size: 15 residues. The CDR3, as DNA: TGTGCCAGCAGCTTCCCGACAGCTTTCTCCTACGAGCAGTACTTC. Protein sequence: CASSFPTAFSYEQYF.

This clone has a handful of counts. The chain combines TRBV18 with TRBJ2-1; D may be TRBD1 or TRBD2 (6 bases each). Germline values: CDR1 KGHSH, CDR2 LQKENI. V was clipped by 3 bases and J by 7 bases, with 22 bases between them. This CDR3 comprises 17 residues. The CDR3 DNA sequence: TGTGCCAGCTCACCCTTTGGGGGGCAGGGGCAATGGAATGAGCAGTTCTTC. Its translation: CASSPFGGQGQWNEQFF.

The chain uses TRBV30 and TRBJ1-1; D might be TRBD1 (5 bases). The CDR3 covers 13 residues. V lost 0 bases and J lost 12, with 17 bases in between. The V gene's germline CDR1 is GTSNPN and CDR2 SVGIG (reference sequence). In nucleotides, the CDR3 is TGTGCCTGGAGTGTTTCAGGAGGGGATCATACTTTCTTT. It is translated as CAWSVSGGDHTFF.

The chain employs TRBV30 and TRBJ2-1, with D possibly TRBD1 on 6 matching bases. Looked up from germline, CDR1 is GTSNPN and CDR2 is SVGIG (reference sequence). V was shortened by 2 bases and J by 4 bases, with 9 bases between the two germline ends. This CDR3 has 13 amino acids. The CDR3 protein is CAWSLRGYNEQFF. The CDR3 nucleotides read TGTGCCTGGAGTCTCAGGGGATACAATGAGCAGTTCTTC. Looking up the rest from reference TRBV30 and TRBJ2-1 gives the full variable domain: SQTIHQWPATLVQPVGSPLSLECTVEGTSNPNLYWYRQAAGRGLQLLFYSVGIGQISSEVPQNLSASRPQDRQFILSSKKLLLSDSGFYLCAWSLRGYNEQFFGPGTRLTVL.

This clone was found a few times. This chain links TRBV5-6 with TRBJ1-1, with 7 nucleotides matching TRBD1. Germline values: CDR1 SGHDT, CDR2 YYEEEE. This CDR3 is 14 amino acids long. V dropped 5 bases and J dropped 1; count of bases not matched to a gene: 5. CDR3 nucleotide sequence: TGTGCCAGCAGAAAAGGACAGGAGAACACTGAAGCTTTCTTT. Translated, it gives CASRKGQENTEAFF.

The rearrangement joins TRBV4-1 to TRBJ1-1; no definite D call. CDR3 length: 12 residues. The V end lost 0 bases, the J end lost 6 bases, and 5 bases lay between the germline ends. Germline CDR1 is MGHRA and CDR2 is YSYEKL. The CDR3, as DNA: TGCGCCAGCAGCCAAGATAGGGCTGAAGCTTTCTTT. It specifies CASSQDRAEAFF.

V usage is TRBV7-2 and J usage is TRBJ2-5; 8 bases fit TRBD2. CDR3 length equals 16 residues. Trimming removed 3 bases from V and 2 bases from J; junction bases left unmatched: 8. Germline CDR1 and CDR2: SGHTA and FQGNSA. The CDR3 nucleotides are TGTGCCAGCAGCTTCTCCAGCGGGAGCATACAAGAGACCCAGTACTTC. Translation gives CASSFSSGSIQETQYF. Looking up the rest from reference TRBV7-2 and TRBJ2-5 gives the full variable domain: GAGVSQSPSNKVTEKGKDVELRCDPISGHTALYWYRQSLGQGLEFLIYFQGNSAPDKSGLPSDRFSAERTGGSVSTLTIQRTQQEDSAVYLCASSFSSGSIQETQYFGPGTRLLVL.

CDR3 amino acids: CALQRAQGNEQFF. The CDR3 bases are TGTGCCCTCCAAAGGGCCCAGGGGAATGAGCAGTTCTTC. This chain joins TRBV2 and TRBJ2-1; the D gene is possibly TRBD1 (6 bases). This CDR3 has 13 amino acids. Deletions cut 11 bases from V and 7 bases from J, with 18 bases between. Germline-derived CDR1 and CDR2 are SNHLY and FYNNEI.

A few counts support this clone. The chain combines TRBV29-1 with TRBJ1-1; D is perhaps TRBD1 (6 bases). The CDR3 runs to 14 residues. Between the trimmed V and J ends, which lost 1 base and 7 bases, there was a span of 16 bases. Germline lookup yields CDR1 SQVTM and CDR2 ANQGSEA. The CDR3 spells CSVEALGQSNEAFF. For the CDR3, the DNA is TGCAGCGTTGAAGCCCTCGGACAGAGCAATGAAGCTTTCTTT. Combining the CDR3 with reference TRBV29-1 and TRBJ1-1 gives the whole variable domain SAVISQKPSRDICQRGTSLTIQCQVDSQVTMMFWYRQQPGQSLTLIATANQGSEATYESGFVIDKFPISRPNLTFSTLTVSNMSPEDSSIYLCSVEALGQSNEAFFGQGTRLTVV.

This clone has just a few counts. J is TRBJ1-1 and V is TRBV5-1; D uncertain. CDR1 is SGHRS, CDR2 YFSETQ, per germline. This CDR3 spans 14 amino acids. V was shortened by 3 bases and J by 5 bases, with 14 bases between the two germline ends. The DNA for the CDR3 is TGCGCCAGCAGCTCAGGTCCAGGCGGGACTGAAGCTTTCTTT. Its protein product is CASSSGPGGTEAFF.